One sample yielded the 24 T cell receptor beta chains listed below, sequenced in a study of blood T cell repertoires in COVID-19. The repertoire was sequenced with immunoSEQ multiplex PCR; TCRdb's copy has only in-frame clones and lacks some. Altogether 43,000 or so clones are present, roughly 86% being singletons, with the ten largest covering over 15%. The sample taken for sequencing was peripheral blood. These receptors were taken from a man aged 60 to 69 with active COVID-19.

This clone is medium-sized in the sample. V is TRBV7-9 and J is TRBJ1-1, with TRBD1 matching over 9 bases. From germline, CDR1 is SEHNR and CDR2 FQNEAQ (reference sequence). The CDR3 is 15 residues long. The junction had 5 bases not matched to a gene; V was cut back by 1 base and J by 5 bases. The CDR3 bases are TGTGCCAGCAGCTTAGACGGGACAGGGAATACTGAAGCTTTCTTT. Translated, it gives CASSLDGTGNTEAFF.

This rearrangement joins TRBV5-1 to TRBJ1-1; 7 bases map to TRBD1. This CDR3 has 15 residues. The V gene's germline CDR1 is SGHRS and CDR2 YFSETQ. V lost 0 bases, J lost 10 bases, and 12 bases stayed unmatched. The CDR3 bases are TGCGCCAGCAGCTTGGGGACAGGCCTGAAATCGGGAGCTTTCTTT. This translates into CASSLGTGLKSGAFF.

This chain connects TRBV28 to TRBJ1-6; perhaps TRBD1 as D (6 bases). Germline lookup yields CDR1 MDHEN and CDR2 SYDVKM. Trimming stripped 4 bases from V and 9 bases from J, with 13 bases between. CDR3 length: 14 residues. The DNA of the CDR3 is TGTGCCAGCAGTTGGGACATCTTGGTTTCACCCCTCCACTTT. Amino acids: CASSWDILVSPLHF.

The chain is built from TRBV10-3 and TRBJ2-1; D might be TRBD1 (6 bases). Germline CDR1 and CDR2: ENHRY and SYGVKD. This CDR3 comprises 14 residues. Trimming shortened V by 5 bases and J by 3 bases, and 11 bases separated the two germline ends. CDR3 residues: CAISSDRVYNEQFF. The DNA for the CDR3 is TGTGCCATCAGTTCGGACAGAGTCTACAATGAGCAGTTCTTC.

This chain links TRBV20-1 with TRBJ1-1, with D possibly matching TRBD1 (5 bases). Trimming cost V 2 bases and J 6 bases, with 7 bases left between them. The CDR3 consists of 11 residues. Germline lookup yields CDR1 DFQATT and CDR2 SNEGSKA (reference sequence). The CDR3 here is CSARPQAEAFF. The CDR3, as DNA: TGCAGTGCTAGACCACAGGCTGAAGCTTTCTTT.

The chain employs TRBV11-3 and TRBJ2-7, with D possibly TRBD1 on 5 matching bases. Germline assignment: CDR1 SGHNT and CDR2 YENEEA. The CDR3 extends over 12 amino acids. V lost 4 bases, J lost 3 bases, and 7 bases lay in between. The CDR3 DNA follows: TGTGCCAGCAGCTCGGACAACTACGAGCAGTACTTC. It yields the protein CASSSDNYEQYF. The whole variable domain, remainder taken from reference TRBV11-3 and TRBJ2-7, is EAGVVQSPRYKIIEKKQPVAFWCNPISGHNTLYWYLQNLGQGPELLIRYENEEAVDDSQLPKDRFSAERLKGVDSTLKIQPAELGDSAVYLCASSSDNYEQYFGPGTRLTVT.

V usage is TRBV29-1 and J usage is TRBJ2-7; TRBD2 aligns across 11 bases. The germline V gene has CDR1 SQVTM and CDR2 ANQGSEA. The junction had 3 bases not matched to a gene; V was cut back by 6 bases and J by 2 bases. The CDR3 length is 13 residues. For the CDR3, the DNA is TGCAGCGTCGGGACTAGCGGCCCCTACGAGCAGTACTTC. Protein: CSVGTSGPYEQYF.

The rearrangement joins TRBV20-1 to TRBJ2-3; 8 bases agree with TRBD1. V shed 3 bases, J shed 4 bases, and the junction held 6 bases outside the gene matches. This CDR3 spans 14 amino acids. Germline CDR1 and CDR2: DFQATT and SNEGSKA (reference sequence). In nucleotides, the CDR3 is TGCAGTGCTAGTCAGGGGGCGGGTGCAGATACGCAGTATTTT. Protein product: CSASQGAGADTQYF.

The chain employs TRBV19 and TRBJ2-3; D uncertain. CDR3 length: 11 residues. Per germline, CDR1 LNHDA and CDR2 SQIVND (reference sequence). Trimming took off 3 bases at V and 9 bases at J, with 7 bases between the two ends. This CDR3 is CASSIAMTQYF. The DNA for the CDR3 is TGTGCCAGTAGTATCGCTATGACGCAGTATTTT.

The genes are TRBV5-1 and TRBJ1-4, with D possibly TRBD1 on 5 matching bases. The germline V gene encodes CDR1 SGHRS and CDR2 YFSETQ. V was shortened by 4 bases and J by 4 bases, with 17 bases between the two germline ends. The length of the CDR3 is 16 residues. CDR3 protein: CASSQPQGGLNEKLFF. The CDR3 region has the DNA TGCGCCAGCAGCCAACCTCAGGGAGGCCTTAATGAAAAACTGTTTTTT.

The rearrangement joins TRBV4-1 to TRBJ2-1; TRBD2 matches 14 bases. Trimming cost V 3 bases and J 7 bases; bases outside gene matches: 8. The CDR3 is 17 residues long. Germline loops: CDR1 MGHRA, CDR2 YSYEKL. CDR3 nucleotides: TGCGCCAGCAGCCAGATGGGACTAGCGGGAGAAGGAAATGAGCAGTTCTTC. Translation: CASSQMGLAGEGNEQFF.

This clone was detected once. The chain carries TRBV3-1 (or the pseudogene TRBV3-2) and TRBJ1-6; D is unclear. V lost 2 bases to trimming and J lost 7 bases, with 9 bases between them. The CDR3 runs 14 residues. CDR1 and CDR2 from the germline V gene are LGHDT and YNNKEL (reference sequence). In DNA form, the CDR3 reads TGTGCCAGCAGCCAAAGACGGGGAAATTCACCCCTCCACTTT. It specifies CASSQRRGNSPLHF.

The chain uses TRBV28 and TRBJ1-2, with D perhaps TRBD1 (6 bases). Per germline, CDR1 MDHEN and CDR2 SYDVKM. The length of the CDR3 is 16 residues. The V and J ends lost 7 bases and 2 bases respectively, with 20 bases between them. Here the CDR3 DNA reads TGTGCCAGCAACCCCCCCTGGACAGCTGAAAACTATGGCTACACCTTC. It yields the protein CASNPPWTAENYGYTF.

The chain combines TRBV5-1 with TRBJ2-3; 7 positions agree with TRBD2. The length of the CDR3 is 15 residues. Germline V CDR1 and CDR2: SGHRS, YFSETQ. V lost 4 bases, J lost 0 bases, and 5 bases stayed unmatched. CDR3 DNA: TGCGCCAGCAGCCAGATTAGCGGGAGCACAGATACGCAGTATTTT. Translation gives CASSQISGSTDTQYF.

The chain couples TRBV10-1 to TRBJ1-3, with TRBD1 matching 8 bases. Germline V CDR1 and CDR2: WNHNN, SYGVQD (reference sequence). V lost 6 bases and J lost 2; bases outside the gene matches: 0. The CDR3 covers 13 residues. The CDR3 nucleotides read TGCGCCAGCAGGACAGGGGCTGGAAACACCATATATTTT. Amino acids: CASRTGAGNTIYF.

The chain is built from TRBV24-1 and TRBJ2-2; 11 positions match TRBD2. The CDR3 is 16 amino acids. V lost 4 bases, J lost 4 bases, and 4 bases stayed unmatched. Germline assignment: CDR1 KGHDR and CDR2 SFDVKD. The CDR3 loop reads CATSDGLAGGTGELFF. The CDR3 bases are TGTGCCACCAGTGACGGGCTAGCGGGGGGCACCGGGGAGCTGTTTTTT.

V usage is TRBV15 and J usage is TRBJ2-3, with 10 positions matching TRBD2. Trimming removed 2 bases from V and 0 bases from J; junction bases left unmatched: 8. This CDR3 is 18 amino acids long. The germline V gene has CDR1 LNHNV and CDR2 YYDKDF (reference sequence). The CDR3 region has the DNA TGTGCCACCAGCAGATCCGTTGGACTAGCGGAGAGCACAGATACGCAGTATTTT. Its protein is CATSRSVGLAESTDTQYF.

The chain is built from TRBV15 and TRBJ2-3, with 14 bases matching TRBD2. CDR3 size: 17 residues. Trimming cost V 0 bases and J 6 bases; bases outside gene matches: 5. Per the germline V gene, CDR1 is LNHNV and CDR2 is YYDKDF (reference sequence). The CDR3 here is CATSRDKGLAGADTQYF. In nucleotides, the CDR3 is TGTGCCACCAGCAGAGATAAGGGACTAGCGGGGGCCGATACGCAGTATTTT.

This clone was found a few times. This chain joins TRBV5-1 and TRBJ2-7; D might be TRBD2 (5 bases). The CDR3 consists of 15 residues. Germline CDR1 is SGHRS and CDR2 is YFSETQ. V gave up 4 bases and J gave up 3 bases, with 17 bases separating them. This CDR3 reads CASSLAATRFYEQYF. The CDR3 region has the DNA TGCGCCAGCAGCCTTGCGGCCACTAGATTCTACGAGCAGTACTTC.

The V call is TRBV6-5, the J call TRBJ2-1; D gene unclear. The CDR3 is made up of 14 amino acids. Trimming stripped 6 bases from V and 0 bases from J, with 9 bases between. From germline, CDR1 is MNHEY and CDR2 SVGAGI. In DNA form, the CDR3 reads TGTGCCAGCAGCCCCTCGAGCTCCTACAATGAGCAGTTCTTC. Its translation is CASSPSSSYNEQFF.

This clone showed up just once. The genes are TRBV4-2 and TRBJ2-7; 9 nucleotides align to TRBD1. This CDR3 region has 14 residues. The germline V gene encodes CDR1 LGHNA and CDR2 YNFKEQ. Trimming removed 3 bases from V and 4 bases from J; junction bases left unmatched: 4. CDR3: CASSQTDRGYEQYF. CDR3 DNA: TGTGCCAGCAGCCAGACGGACAGGGGATACGAGCAGTACTTC.

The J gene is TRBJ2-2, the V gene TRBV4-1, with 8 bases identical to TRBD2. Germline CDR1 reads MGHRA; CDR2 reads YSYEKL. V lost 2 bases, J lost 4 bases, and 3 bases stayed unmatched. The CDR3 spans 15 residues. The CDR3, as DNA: TGCGCCAGCAGCCAAATAACTAGCGGCACCGGGGAGCTGTTTTTT. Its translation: CASSQITSGTGELFF.

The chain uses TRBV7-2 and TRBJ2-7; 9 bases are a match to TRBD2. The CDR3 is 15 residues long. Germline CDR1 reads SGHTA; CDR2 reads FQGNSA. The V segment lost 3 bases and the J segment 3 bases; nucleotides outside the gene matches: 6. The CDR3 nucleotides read TGTGCCAGCAGCTTGAGGCTAGCGGGGAACTACGAGCAGTACTTC. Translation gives CASSLRLAGNYEQYF.

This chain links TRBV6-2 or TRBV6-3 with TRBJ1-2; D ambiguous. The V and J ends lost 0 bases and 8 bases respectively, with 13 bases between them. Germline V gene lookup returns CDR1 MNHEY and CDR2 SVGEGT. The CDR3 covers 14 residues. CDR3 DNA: TGTGCCAGCAGTTACTCAGGGAGCCCGAAGGGCTACACCTTC. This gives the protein CASSYSGSPKGYTF.